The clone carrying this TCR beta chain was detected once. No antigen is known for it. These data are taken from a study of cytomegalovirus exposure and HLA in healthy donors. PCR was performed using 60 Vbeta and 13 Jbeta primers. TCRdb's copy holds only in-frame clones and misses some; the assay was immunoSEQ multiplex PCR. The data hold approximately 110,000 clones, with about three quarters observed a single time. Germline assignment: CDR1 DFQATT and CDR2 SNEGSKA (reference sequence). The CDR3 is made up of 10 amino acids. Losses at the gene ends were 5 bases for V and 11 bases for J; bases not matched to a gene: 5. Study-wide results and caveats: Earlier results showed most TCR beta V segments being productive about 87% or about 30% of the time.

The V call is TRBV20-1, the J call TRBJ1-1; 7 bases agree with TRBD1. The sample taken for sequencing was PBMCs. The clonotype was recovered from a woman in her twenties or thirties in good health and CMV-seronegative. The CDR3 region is CSAGQERAFF. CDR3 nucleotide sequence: TGCAGTGCTGGACAGGAGCGGGCTTTCTTT.